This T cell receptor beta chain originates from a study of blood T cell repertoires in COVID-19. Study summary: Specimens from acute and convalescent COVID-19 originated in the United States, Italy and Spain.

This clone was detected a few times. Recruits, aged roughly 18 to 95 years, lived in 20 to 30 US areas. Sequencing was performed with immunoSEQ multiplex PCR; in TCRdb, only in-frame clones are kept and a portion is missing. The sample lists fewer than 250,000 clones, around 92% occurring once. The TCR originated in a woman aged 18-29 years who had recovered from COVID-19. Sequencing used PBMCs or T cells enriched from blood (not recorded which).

CDR3 loop: CASSKTSSGNTIYF. The CDR3, as DNA: TGTGCCAGCAGTAAGACAAGCTCTGGAAACACCATATATTTT. The rearrangement links TRBV6-2 or TRBV6-3 to TRBJ1-3; D is unclear. Trimming removed 5 bases at V and 0 bases at J, with 8 bases between. CDR1 is MNHEY and CDR2 is SVGEGT in the germline V gene. The CDR3 has 14 amino acids.